This T cell receptor (beta chain) is from a study of spatial heterogeneity in lung cancer. Across the whole study: More beta-chain than alpha-chain sequences were consistently detected.

Germline CDR1 and CDR2: SGHVS and FQNEAQ. CDR3 length equals 17 residues. V dropped 0 bases and J dropped 1; count of bases not matched to a gene: 7. The time point here: sample taken at primary tumor resection. Sequencing covered unsorted whole RNA taken from tumor, nontumor lung or frozen PBMC. This clonotype has a count of ten or more. TCRdb fed the 5' RACE reads into MiXCR, producing one record per CDR3 protein. The table lists about 10,000 distinct CDR3 sequences, more than 6% of them singletons. V usage is TRBV7-8 and J usage is TRBJ2-3, with TRBD1 matching over 7 bases. The input for sequencing was normal lung tissue next to the tumor, taken at surgery. The origin of this receptor is a male donor with early-stage non-small cell lung cancer. The CDR3 DNA is TGTGCCAGCAGCTTAGCGGCGAGGGGGCAGGGCACAGATACGCAGTATTTT. Translating it yields CASSLAARGQGTDTQYF. Together with reference TRBV7-8 and TRBJ2-3, the CDR3 gives the full variable domain: GAGVSQSPRYKVAKRGQDVALRCDPISGHVSLFWYQQALGQGPEFLTYFQNEAQLDKSGLPSDRFFAERPEGSVSTLKIQRTQQEDSAVYLCASSLAARGQGTDTQYFGPGTRLTVL.